The entry below gives a single T cell receptor (beta chain) sequence along with its context. The data originate from a study of blood T cell repertoires in COVID-19. Source study methods: Researchers report that nucleated cell counts were estimated from reference gene primer amplification. Sequencing was performed with immunoSEQ multiplex PCR; in TCRdb, only in-frame clones are kept and a portion is missing. V, J and clone size were drawn from that table, and D and trimming were deduced from the DNA. The data contain 91,000 or so clones, around 87% of them singletons. The sample was peripheral blood. The TCR sequence derives from a human donor in a cohort sampled during active COVID-19.

The CDR3, as DNA: TGCGCCAGCAGCTTGGCAGGCCTAGGAAACACCATATATTTT. Its translation is CASSLAGLGNTIYF. The rearrangement uses TRBV5-1 and TRBJ1-3; D call uncertain. Germline CDR1 reads SGHRS; CDR2 reads YFSETQ. The germline V and J ends were trimmed by 0 bases and 4 bases, with 8 bases remaining between them. There are 14 residues in the CDR3.